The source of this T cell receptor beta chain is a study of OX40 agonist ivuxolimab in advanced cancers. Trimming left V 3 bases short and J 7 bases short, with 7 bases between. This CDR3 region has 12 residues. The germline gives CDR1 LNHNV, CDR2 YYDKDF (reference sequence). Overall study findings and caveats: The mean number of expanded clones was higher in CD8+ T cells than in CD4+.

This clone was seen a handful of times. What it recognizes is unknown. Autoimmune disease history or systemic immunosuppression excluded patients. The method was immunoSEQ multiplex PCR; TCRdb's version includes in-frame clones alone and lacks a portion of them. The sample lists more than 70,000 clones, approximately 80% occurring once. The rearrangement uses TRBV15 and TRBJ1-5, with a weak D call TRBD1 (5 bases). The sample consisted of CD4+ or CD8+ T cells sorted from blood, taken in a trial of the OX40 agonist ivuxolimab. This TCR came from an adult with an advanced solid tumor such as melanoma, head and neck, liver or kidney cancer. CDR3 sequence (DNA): TGTGCCACCAGCAGGGGACGGCAGCCCCAGCATTTT. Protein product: CATSRGRQPQHF.